This T cell receptor beta chain was retrieved from a study of response to subunit inactivated influenza vaccine (dated 2018 in TCRdb). In the study overall: To follow how T cells responded to a trivalent subunit inactivated influenza vaccine, the researchers relied on deep quantitative profiling of the T cell receptor repertoire.

This clonotype came up a few times. Its antigen target is currently unknown. Within one base of it there is no much larger clone, and no base qualities were kept. Broader findings and caveats from the paper: It was suggested by the authors that each seasonal influenza vaccination may recruit only a limited number of new T cells.

Libraries were prepared through RT-PCR. The sequencer was an Illumina HiSeq 2500. TCRdb trimmed public reads at Q25 via fastp, called clones via MiXCR and kept in-frame beta chains. Identical CDR3 proteins give one entry, which carries the most common genes and DNA. This sample lists roughly 190,000 distinct CDR3 sequences; approximately 12% were detected once. Over 25% of the sample goes to the ten largest clones. The CDR3 goes from the cysteine to the phenylalanine over 16 residues. Just the 48-base CDR3 DNA is kept, in frame starting at base 1. Looking up the germline V gene yields CDR1 SGDLS and CDR2 YYNGEE. V ends up 3 bases short and J 5 bases short, with an unmatched junction base count of 7. These sequences were also reported in another study, on T cells expressing NK-cell markers. As noted in the second study: TCR beta cDNA libraries were prepared using 5'RACE template switching, which introduced a universal primer site and unique molecular identifiers. In sorted CD3+CD56+NKG2C+, CD3+CD56+NKG2C- and CD3+CD56-NKG2C+ T-cell subsets from several donors, TCR beta-chain repertoires were profiled. Seven of the eight sequenced donors were HCMV-seropositive and one was HCMV-seronegative. In several experiments an anti-gammadeltaTCR antibody was added to restrict sorting to alphabetaTCR-expressing T cells. In a handful of donors, the dominant CD3+CD56+NKG2C+ clonotypes were found to rank among the top 10 CD8+ clonotypes and to make up about 1.0-7.5% of CD8+ T cells. Those dominant clonotypes were again the most abundant among CD3+CD56-NKG2C+ cells in a few donors, at about 25-65%. It remained unclear whether the expanded NKG2C-expressing T cell clones were specific for HCMV antigens. The study sequenced eight donors, all healthy volunteers chosen at random: three men and five women. A commercial ELISA kit detecting HCMV-specific IgG in serum was used to determine HCMV serostatus. Peripheral blood mononuclear cells were isolated from blood by Ficoll density gradient centrifugation. Using Miltenyi isolation kits, CD4+ and CD8+ T cells were isolated from PBMC through magnetic immunoseparation. cDNA synthesis was primed from the TCR beta constant segment and was followed by two successive PCR amplification steps. Libraries were sequenced as 2 x 150 bp reads on Illumina HiSeq 2000/2500, MiSeq or NextSeq. MIGEC handled demultiplexing of the reads and grouping by UMI, while MiTCR was used to assemble and quantify clonotypes. To exclude erroneous sequences, only TCR cDNA sequences supported by at least two reads were retained. The tcR package was used for downstream repertoire analysis, and clonotypes were matched between fractions using CDR3 nucleotide sequence together with V segment. VDJmatch was used to annotate antigen specificity against VDJdb, with one amino acid substitution in CDR3 allowed.

The chain is encoded by TRBV9 joined to TRBJ2-2, with 10 junctional bases fitting TRBD1. Sequencing used CD8+ T cells sorted from PBMCs, obtained roughly 13 days after vaccination. The source is a man aged 45-65 years who received an inactivated influenza vaccine. Donor details come from another sample of the same person, matched by shared clones. The DNA reads as follows: TGTGCCAGCAGCGCGCCCGGGACAGGGGTAACCGGGGAGCTGTTTTTT. Protein translation: CASSAPGTGVTGELFF.